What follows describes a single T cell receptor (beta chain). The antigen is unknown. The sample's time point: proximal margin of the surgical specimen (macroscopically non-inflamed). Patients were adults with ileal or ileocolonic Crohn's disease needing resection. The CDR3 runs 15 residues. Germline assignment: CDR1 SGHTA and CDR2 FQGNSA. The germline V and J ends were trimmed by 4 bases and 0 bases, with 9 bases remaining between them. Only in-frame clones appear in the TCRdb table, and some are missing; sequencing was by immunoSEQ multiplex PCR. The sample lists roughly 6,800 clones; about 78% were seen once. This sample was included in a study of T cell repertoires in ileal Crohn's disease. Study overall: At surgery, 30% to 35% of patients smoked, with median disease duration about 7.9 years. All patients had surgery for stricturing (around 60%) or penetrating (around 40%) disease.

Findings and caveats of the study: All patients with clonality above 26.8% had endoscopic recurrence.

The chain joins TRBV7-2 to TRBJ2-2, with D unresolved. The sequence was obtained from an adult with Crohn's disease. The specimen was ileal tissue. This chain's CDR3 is CASSSYSSNTGELFF. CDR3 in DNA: TGTGCCAGCAGCTCCTACAGCTCGAACACCGGGGAGCTGTTTTTT.